This T cell receptor (beta chain) was captured in a study of cytomegalovirus exposure and HLA in healthy donors. For the study at large: Earlier, 150 million to 200 million T cells were analyzed, and over 95 million unique TCR beta sequences were found among them. Of some 360 genotyped donors, more than 75% clustered with self-reported Caucasian donors. General study results and limits: Most TCR sequences were seen very rarely across donors, but some public TCRs occurred in many. With later analysis, a missense DCLRE1C variant became linked to TCR beta V- and J-gene trimming.

The germline CDR1 and CDR2 sequences are SGDLS and YYNGEE. The junction had 6 bases not matched to a gene; V was cut back by 2 bases and J by 7 bases. The CDR3 has 15 amino acids. Details on this clone: Its antigen is undetermined.

Primers included in the PCR were 60 Vbeta and 13 Jbeta primers. Generated by immunoSEQ multiplex PCR, the TCRdb table keeps only in-frame clones and is missing some. Seen here are about 110,000 clones, 75% to 90% observed once, and the top ten hold about 6.9%. The receptor's source is a man aged 30 to 45 in good health and CMV-seropositive. Sequenced material: PBMCs. The chain uses TRBV9 and TRBJ2-1; 10 nucleotides match TRBD1. CDR3 bases: TGTGCCAGCAGCGTGGCGACAGGGGGCATAAATGAGCAGTTCTTC. It codes for CASSVATGGINEQFF.